This T cell receptor beta chain was recovered during a study of identical twins. General study results and limits: Diverse VJ usage suggested most zero-insertion clonotypes were not invariant T cells. Recombination models fit unrelated individuals' TCR alpha sharing but underestimated twins'.

This clonotype was counted between two and nine times. No antigen is known for it. The CDR3 is 14 residues long. V was pared by 5 bases and J by 7 bases, with 15 bases between. Germline CDR1 is PRHDT and CDR2 is FYEKMQ (reference sequence). TCRdb reanalysed the 5' RACE reads using MiXCR and keeps one entry per CDR3 protein. The sample holds some 1,700,000 distinct CDR3 sequences, around 29% seen once. Donors uniformly comprised healthy Caucasians. The sequence was collected from a newborn girl in good health. The chain has TRBV13 and TRBJ1-5; TRBD1 might be the D (6 bases). The specimen was cord blood. In DNA form, the CDR3 reads TGTGCCAGCAGCCTGGGACATTTAGGACAGCCCCAGCATTTT. Its protein is CASSLGHLGQPQHF.